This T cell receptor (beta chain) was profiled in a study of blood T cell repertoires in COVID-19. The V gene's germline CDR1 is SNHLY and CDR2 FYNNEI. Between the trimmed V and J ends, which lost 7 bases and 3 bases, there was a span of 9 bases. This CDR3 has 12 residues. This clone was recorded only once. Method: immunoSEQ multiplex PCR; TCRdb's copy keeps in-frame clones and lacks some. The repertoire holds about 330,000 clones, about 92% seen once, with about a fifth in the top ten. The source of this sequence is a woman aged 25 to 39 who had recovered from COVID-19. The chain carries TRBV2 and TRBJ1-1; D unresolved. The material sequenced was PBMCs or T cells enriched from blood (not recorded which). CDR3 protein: CASKTRDTEAFF. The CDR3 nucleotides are TGTGCCAGCAAAACTCGGGACACTGAAGCTTTCTTT.